Each of the 14 T cell receptor beta chains below was sequenced from the same sample in a study of tumor and adjacent non-tumor tissue in lung cancer. No cell sorting was done before RNA was extracted from the tissue. Three rounds of nested PCR, following a modified ARM-PCR protocol, produced the TCRbeta library. Each CDR3 protein gets one entry after TCRdb re-called the multiplex PCR reads with MiXCR. Seen here are 200,000 or so distinct CDR3 sequences, 60% to 75% observed once, and the top ten hold 20% to 25%. Sequenced input: lung tumor tissue. The receptor set was obtained from a man in his sixties with non-small cell lung cancer.

This clonotype came up a few times. The CDR3 is CASSLWQGRNYGYTF. CDR3 nucleotides: TGTGCCAGCAGTTTATGGCAGGGGAGGAACTATGGCTACACCTTC. The chain uses TRBV28 and TRBJ1-2; TRBD1 is a possible D gene (6 bases). The CDR3 totals 15 residues. Trimming left V 0 bases short and J 2 bases short, with 10 bases between. Germline CDR1 and CDR2: MDHEN and SYDVKM.

This clonotype has just a few counts. This rearrangement joins TRBV5-4 to TRBJ2-6, with 9 bases matching TRBD1. The V gene's germline CDR1 is SGHNT and CDR2 YYREEE (reference sequence). With 5 bases clipped from V and 4 bases from J, the junction kept 4 bases outside the gene matches. There are 15 residues in the CDR3. DNA for the CDR3: TGTGCCAGCAGTAAACAGGGGGCCGGGGCCAACGTCCTGACTTTC. Its translation: CASSKQGAGANVLTF.

A note on this clonotype: Without the conserved terminal phenylalanine or tryptophan, this CDR3 likely stems from a read error. The chain uses TRBV5-5 and TRBJ2-7, with D perhaps matching TRBD2 (6 bases). Per the germline V gene, CDR1 is SGHKS and CDR2 is YYEKEE (reference sequence). The CDR3 totals 11 residues. Trimming took off 7 bases at V and 5 bases at J, with 10 bases between the two ends. CDR3 loop: CASSPGDEQYS. The DNA for the CDR3 is TGTGCCAGCTCCCCGGGGGACGAGCAGTACTCC.

A remark on this clonotype: Relative to the germline gene, one junction end is altered; a read error may explain this. The rearrangement joins TRBV11-1 to TRBJ2-5, with 8 bases lining up with TRBD1. This CDR3 comprises 15 residues. CDR1 is SGHAT, CDR2 FQDESV, per germline (reference sequence). In DNA, the CDR3 is TGTACCAGCAGCCCCTTCAACAGGGGGAAAGAGACCCAGTACTTC. It yields the protein CTSSPFNRGKETQYF.

The CDR3 here is CANVRTSDTDTQYF. The CDR3 DNA reads as TGTGCCAATGTGAGGACTAGCGACACAGATACGCAGTATTTT. The chain employs TRBV7-8 and TRBJ2-3; 9 nucleotides align to TRBD2. CDR1 is SGHVS, CDR2 FQNEAQ, per germline. V gave up 10 bases and J gave up 2 bases; unmatched junction bases: 7. The CDR3 runs 14 residues. The variable domain in full, completed from reference TRBV7-8 and TRBJ2-3, reads GAGVSQSPRYKVAKRGQDVALRCDPISGHVSLFWYQQALGQGPEFLTYFQNEAQLDKSGLPSDRFFAERPEGSVSTLKIQRTQQEDSAVYLCANVRTSDTDTQYFGPGTRLTVL.

This clonotype has only a few counts. The J gene is TRBJ2-1, the V gene TRBV21-1. TRBV21-1 is designated a pseudogene. This CDR3 comprises 12 residues. The CDR3 nucleotides read TGTGCCAGCAGCAAACGGGACAATGAGCAGTTCTTC. Its translation: CASSKRDNEQFF.

Concerning this clonotype itself: This may be a read error: a much more frequent sequence differs by one nucleotide. This CDR3 is missing its conserved last phenylalanine or tryptophan, likely due to a read error. The chain links TRBV6-2 or TRBV6-3 to TRBJ1-5, with D hard to call. Trimming removed 6 bases at V and 0 bases at J, with 6 bases between. The germline CDR1 and CDR2 sequences are MNHEY and SVGEGT. This CDR3 spans 13 amino acids. Here the CDR3 reads CASSPTSNQPQHS. CDR3 bases: TGTGCCAGCAGCCCGACTAGCAATCAGCCCCAGCATTCT.

For this clonotype: It is unclear where the CDR3 begins or ends on the DNA, so no DNA is shown, and the CDR3 is as TCRdb lists it. The chain couples TRBV11-3 to TRBJ2-2; TRBD1 is taken as the D call from the table, unchecked against the DNA. CDR1 is SGHNT, CDR2 YENEEA, per germline. A total of 15 residues make up the CDR3, ends included. The CDR3 loop is CASSLWTRNTGGLFF.

With regard to this clonotype: This could be a read error, since a much larger clone is one nucleotide away. This rearrangement joins TRBV6-1 to TRBJ1-2; D is possibly TRBD1 (5 bases). The germline gives CDR1 MNHNS, CDR2 SASEGT. V was shortened by 8 bases and J by 6 bases, with 10 bases between the two germline ends. There are 11 residues in the CDR3. DNA for the CDR3: TGTGCCAGCCACAGGTGGGATGGCTACACCTTC. It codes for CASHRWDGYTF.

Notes on this clonotype: A much larger clone lies a single base off, so this may be a read error. This sequence joins TRBV6-1 and TRBJ1-5; possibly TRBD1 for D (6 bases). The CDR3 is made up of 12 amino acids. CDR1 and CDR2 (germline): MNHNS, SASEGT. Between the trimmed V and J ends, which lost 6 bases and 7 bases, there was a span of 10 bases. The CDR3 loop is CASSTRGQPQHF. In DNA, the CDR3 is TGTGCCAGCAGCACCAGGGGCCAGCCCCAGCATTTT.

The chain links TRBV20-1 to TRBJ2-1, with D perhaps matching TRBD2 (5 bases). CDR3 length: 18 residues. CDR1 is DFQATT, CDR2 SNEGSKA, per germline (reference sequence). Trimming took off 4 bases at V and 5 bases at J, with 27 bases between the two ends. The CDR3 nucleotides are TGCAGTGCTACCACCATCCGCCTAGTGGGAGTCGCCAACAATGAGCAGTTCTTC. Translated, it gives CSATTIRLVGVANNEQFF.

This clonotype has a single count. Its ends do not fully match the called genes, so a read error is possible. The chain links TRBV11-3 to TRBJ1-1; D perhaps matches TRBD1 (5 bases). The CDR3 is made up of 14 amino acids. Germline V gives CDR1 SGHNT, CDR2 YENEEA. The CDR3 bases are TGTGCCAGCAGCCCGGGACTAACAGCACCTGAATCTCTCTTT. This sequence encodes CASSPGLTAPESLF.

Comment on this clonotype: The germline gene is not matched at one end of the junction; a read error may be the cause. The chain has TRBV6-5 and TRBJ2-5; possibly TRBD2 for D (5 bases). The CDR3 is 14 amino acids. CDR1 MNHEY and CDR2 SVGAGI come from the germline V gene. As DNA, the CDR3 is TGTGCCAGCAGTTACGCCCCGGGGAGAGAGACCGAGTACTTC. This encodes CASSYAPGRETEYF.

The chain recombines TRBV6-6 with TRBJ2-4; D perhaps matches TRBD2 (5 bases). Looked up from germline, CDR1 is MNHNY and CDR2 is SVGAGI (reference sequence). CDR3 length: 14 residues. V was clipped by 8 bases and J by 0 bases, with 11 bases between them. In DNA, the CDR3 is TGTGCCAGCCGTCCGGAGGTAGCCAAAAACATTCAGTACTTC. The encoded protein is CASRPEVAKNIQYF.